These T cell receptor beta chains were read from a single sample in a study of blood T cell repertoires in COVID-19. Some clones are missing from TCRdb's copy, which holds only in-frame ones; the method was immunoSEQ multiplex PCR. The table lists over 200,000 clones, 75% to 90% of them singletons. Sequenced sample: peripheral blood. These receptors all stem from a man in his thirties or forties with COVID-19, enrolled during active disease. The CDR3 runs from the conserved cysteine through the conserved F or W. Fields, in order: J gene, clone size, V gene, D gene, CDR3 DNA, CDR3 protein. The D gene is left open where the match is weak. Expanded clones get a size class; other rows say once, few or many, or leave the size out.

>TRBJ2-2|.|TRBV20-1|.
TGCAGTGCTAGTGGCTTAGGGTTGGGGGGCACCGGGGAGCTGTTTTTT
CSASGLGLGGTGELFF
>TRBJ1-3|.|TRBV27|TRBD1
TGTGCCAGCAGGCCGTTGGGACAGGGGAAGGGAAACACCATATATTTT
CASRPLGQGKGNTIYF
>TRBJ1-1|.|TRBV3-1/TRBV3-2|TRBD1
TGTGCCAGCAGCCAAGATTCGACAGGGCTTGGGACTGAAGCTTTCTTT
CASSQDSTGLGTEAFF
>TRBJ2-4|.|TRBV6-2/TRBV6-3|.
TGTGCCAGCAGTTACCAGTTTGAGGGAGAGAACATTCAGTACTTC
CASSYQFEGENIQYF
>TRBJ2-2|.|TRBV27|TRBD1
TGTGCCAGCGGCGGACAGGTCGCTGGGGCCGGGGAGCTGTTTTTT
CASGGQVAGAGELFF
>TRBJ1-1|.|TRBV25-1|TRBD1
TGTGCCAGCAGTGCACCTCGGGGGACAGGGGTTAACACTGAAGCTTTCTTT
CASSAPRGTGVNTEAFF
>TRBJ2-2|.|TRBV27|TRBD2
TGTGCCAGCAGTTCCGGGACTAGCGTTAGGGAGCTGTTTTTT
CASSSGTSVRELFF
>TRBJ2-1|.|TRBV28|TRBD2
TGTGCCAGCAGTTCTACTCTTACTAGCGGGAGGTACAATGAGCAGTTCTTC
CASSSTLTSGRYNEQFF
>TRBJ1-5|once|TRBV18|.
TGTGCCAGCTCACCAGAAATGGAGACCTTTCAGCCCCAGCATTTT
CASSPEMETFQPQHF
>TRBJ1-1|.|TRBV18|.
TGTGCCAGCTCACCAGAGGCAGCAAACACTGAAGCTTTCTTT
CASSPEAANTEAFF
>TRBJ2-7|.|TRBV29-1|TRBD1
TGCAGCGGCCTAGGGACAGGGTCAGCCTACGAGCAGTACTTC
CSGLGTGSAYEQYF
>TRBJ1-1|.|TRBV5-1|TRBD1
TGCGCCAGCAGCTCCCGACAGGGGGCAGGCACTGAAGCTTTCTTT
CASSSRQGAGTEAFF
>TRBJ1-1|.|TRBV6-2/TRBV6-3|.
TGTGCCAGCAGTTCCCGAGGGCCCTCGAAAGCTTTCTTT
CASSSRGPSKAFF
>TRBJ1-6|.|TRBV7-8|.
TGTGCCAGCAGCTTAGGGACTGTCAGACCTAATTCACCCCTCCACTTT
CASSLGTVRPNSPLHF
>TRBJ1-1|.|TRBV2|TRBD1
TGTGCCAGCAGTCTGACAGGGGGCAGCACTGAAGCTTTCTTT
CASSLTGGSTEAFF
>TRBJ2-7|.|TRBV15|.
TGTGCCACCAGCAGAGATAACAGGCCCCTCGAGCAGTACTTC
CATSRDNRPLEQYF
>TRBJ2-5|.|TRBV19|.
TGTGCCAGTAGGTCAACACGGTCGGCGGGGGAGACCCAGTACTTC
CASRSTRSAGETQYF
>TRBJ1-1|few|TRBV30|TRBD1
TGTGCCTGGAATACAGGGGGCTTAGGAACTGAAGCTTTCTTT
CAWNTGGLGTEAFF
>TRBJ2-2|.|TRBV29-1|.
TGCAGCGTTGAAGAAAGCAGGGCACAATACGGGGAGCTGTTTTTT
CSVEESRAQYGELFF
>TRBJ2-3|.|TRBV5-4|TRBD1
TGTGCCAGCAGCTTGAAACAGGGGGCTGGAGATACGCAGTATTTT
CASSLKQGAGDTQYF
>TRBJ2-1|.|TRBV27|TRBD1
TGTGCCAGCAGTACACGGACAGGGAAGGTAAATGAGCAGTTCTTC
CASSTRTGKVNEQFF
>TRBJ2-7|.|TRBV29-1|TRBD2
TGCAGCGTTGCACCGGGAGGAGCCTACGAGCAGTACTTC
CSVAPGGAYEQYF
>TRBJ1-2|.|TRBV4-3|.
TGCGCCAGCAGCCAAGGGGGGGGGCGCATGGATGGCTACACCTTC
CASSQGGGRMDGYTF
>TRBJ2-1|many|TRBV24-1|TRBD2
TGTGCCACCAGTGATACTAGCGGGATGCACAATGAGCAGTTCTTC
CATSDTSGMHNEQFF
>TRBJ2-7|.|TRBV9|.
TGTGCCAGCAGCGAAAGCATCCGGGACAACAACTACGAGCAGTACTTC
CASSESIRDNNYEQYF
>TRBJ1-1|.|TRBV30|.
TGTGCCTGGAGAGGAGGGAACACCATGAACACTGAAGCTTTCTTT
CAWRGGNTMNTEAFF
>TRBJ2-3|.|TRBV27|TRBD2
TGTGCCAGCAGTTTGCGACTAGCGGGAGGCTTACTTTCCTATACGCAGTATTTT
CASSLRLAGGLLSYTQYF
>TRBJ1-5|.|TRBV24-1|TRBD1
TGTGCCACCAGTGATTCGTCGGGACAGGGCGTTTCTAGCAATCAGCCCCAGCATTTT
CATSDSSGQGVSSNQPQHF
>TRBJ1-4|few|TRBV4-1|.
TGCGCCAGCAGCCTGGGAGTGAGTCGAGAAAAACTGTTTTTT
CASSLGVSREKLFF
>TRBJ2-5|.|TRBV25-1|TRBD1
TGTGCCAGCAGCCTCACAGGGGGGTTTGTCCAAGAGACCCAGTACTTC
CASSLTGGFVQETQYF
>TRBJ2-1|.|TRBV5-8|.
TGTGCCAGCAGCTCCTTCTACAATGAGCAGTTCTTC
CASSSFYNEQFF
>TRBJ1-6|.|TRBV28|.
TGTGCCAGCAGGACCGGACAAGGAGGGAGTTCACCCCTCCACTTT
CASRTGQGGSSPLHF
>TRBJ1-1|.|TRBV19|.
TGTGCCAGTAGTATTCGGGAGAACACTGAAGCTTTCTTT
CASSIRENTEAFF
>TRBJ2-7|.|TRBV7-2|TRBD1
TGTGCCAGCAGCGGTGGGACAGCCTACGAGCAGTACTTC
CASSGGTAYEQYF
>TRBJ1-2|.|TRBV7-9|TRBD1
TGTGCCAGCAGCCCCCCGGGACAGGGGGATGGCTACACCTTC
CASSPPGQGDGYTF
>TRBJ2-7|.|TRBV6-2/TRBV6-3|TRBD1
TGTGCCAGCAGTCCGTGGGACAGGGGGACCTACGAGCAGTACTTC
CASSPWDRGTYEQYF
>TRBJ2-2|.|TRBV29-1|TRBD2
TGCAGCGTTGAAAGGCCCGGGACTAGCGGGAGGGCCTTAGTCACCGGGGAGCTGTTTTTT
CSVERPGTSGRALVTGELFF
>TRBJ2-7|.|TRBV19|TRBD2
TGTGCCAGTAGTATATCAGCGGGGGGTTCGTGGGAGCAGTACTTC
CASSISAGGSWEQYF
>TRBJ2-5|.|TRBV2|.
TGTGCCAGCAGTGCGATAGGGGCCATCCAAGAGACCCAGTACTTC
CASSAIGAIQETQYF
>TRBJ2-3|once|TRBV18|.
TGTGCCAGCTCTACGAGAGACAGCCTCACAGATACGCAGTATTTT
CASSTRDSLTDTQYF
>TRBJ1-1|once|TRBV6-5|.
TGTGCCAGCAGCCTTCGGGGTGGAGAAGCTTTCTTT
CASSLRGGEAFF
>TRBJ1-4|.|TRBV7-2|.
TGTGCCAGCAGCTCTCAGGCCGTTCATGAAAAACTGTTTTTT
CASSSQAVHEKLFF